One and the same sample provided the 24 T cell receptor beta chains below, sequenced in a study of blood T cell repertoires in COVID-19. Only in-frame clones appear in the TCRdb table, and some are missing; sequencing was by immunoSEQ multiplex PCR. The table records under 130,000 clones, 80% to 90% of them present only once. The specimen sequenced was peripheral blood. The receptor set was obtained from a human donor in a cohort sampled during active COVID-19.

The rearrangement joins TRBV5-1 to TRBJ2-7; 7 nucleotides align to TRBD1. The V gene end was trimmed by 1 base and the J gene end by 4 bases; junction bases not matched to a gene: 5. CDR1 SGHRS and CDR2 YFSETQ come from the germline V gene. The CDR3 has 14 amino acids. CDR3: CASSLTQGKYEQYF. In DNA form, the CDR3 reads TGCGCCAGCAGCTTGACACAGGGGAAGTACGAGCAGTACTTC.

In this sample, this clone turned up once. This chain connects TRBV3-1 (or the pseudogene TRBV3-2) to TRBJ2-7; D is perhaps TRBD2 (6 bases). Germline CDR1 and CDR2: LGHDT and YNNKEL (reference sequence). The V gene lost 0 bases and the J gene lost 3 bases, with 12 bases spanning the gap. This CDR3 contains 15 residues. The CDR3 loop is CASSQEVATSYEQYF. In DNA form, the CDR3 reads TGTGCCAGCAGCCAAGAGGTGGCGACTAGCTACGAGCAGTACTTC.

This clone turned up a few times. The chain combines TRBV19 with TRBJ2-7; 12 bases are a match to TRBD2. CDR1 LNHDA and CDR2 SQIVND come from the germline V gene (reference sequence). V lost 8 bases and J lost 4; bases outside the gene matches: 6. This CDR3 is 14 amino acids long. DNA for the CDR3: TGTGCCAGTTCCGGGACTAGCGGGTCATACGAGCAGTACTTC. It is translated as CASSGTSGSYEQYF.

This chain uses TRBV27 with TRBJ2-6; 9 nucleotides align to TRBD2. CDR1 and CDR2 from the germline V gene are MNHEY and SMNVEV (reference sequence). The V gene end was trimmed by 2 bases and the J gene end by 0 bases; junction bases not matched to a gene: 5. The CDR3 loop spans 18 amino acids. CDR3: CASSLNGGGASGANVLTF. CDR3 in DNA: TGTGCCAGCAGTTTAAACGGCGGGGGGGCCTCTGGGGCCAACGTCCTGACTTTC.

The DNA for the CDR3 is TGTGCCAGCAGAGGACTAGCGGGAGGACCACACCTTTACAATGAGCAGTTCTTC. Amino acid sequence: CASRGLAGGPHLYNEQFF. This chain uses TRBV11-2 with TRBJ2-1; TRBD2 matches 14 bases. Germline values: CDR1 SGHAT, CDR2 FQNNGV. This CDR3 has 18 residues. With 6 bases clipped from V and 4 bases from J, the junction kept 11 bases outside the gene matches.

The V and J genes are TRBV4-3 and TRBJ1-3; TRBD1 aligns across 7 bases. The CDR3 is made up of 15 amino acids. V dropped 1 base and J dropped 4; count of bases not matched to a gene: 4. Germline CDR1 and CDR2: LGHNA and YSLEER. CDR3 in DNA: TGCGCCAGCAGCCAAGGACAGGGTGGCGGAAACACCATATATTTT. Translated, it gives CASSQGQGGGNTIYF.

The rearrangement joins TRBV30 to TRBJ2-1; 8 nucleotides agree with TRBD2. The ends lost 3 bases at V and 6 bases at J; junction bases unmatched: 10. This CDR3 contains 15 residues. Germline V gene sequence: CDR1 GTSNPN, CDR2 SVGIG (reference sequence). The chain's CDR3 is CAWRGSGGRVNEQFF. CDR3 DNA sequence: TGTGCCTGGAGGGGAAGCGGGGGTCGAGTCAATGAGCAGTTCTTC.

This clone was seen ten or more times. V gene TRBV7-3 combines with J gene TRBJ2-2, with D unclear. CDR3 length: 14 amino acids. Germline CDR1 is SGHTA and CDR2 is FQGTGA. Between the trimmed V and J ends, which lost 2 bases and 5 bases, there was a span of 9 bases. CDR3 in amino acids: CASSLFAGTGELFF. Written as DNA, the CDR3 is TGTGCCAGCAGCTTATTTGCCGGGACCGGGGAGCTGTTTTTT.

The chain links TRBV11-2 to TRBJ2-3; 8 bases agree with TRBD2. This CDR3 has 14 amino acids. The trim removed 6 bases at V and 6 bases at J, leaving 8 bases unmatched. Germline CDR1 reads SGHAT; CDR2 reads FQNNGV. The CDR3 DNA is TGTGCCAGCAGGAGTAGCGGGGCCCCGGATACGCAGTATTTT. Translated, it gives CASRSSGAPDTQYF. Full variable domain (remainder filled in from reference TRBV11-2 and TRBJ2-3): EAGVAQSPRYKIIEKRQSVAFWCNPISGHATLYWYQQILGQGPKLLIQFQNNGVVDDSQLPKDRFSAERLKGVDSTLKIQPAKLEDSAVYLCASRSSGAPDTQYFGPGTRLTVL.

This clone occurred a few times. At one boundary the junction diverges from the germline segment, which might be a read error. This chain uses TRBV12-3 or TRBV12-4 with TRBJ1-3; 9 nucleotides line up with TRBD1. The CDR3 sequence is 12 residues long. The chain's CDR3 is CASSPAGQGSSF. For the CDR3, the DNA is TGTGCCAGCAGCCCAGCCGGACAGGGGTCTTCTTTT.

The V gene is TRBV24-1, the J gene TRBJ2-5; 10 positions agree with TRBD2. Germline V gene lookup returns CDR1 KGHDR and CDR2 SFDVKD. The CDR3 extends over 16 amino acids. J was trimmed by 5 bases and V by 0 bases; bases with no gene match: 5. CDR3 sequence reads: CATSDLPEREGETQYF. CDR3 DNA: TGTGCCACCAGTGATTTGCCCGAGCGGGAGGGTGAGACCCAGTACTTC.

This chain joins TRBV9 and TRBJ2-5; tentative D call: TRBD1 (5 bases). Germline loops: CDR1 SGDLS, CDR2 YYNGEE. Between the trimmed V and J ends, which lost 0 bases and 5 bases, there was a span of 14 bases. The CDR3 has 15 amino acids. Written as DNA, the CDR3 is TGTGCCAGCAGCGTAGAGGGTCAGGGCTGGGAGACCCAGTACTTC. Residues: CASSVEGQGWETQYF.

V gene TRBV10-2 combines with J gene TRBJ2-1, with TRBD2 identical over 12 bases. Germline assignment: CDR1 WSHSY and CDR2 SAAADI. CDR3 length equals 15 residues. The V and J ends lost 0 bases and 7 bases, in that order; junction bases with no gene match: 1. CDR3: CASSESGTSGNEQFF. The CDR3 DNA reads TGCGCCAGCAGTGAGTCCGGGACTAGCGGGAATGAGCAGTTCTTC.

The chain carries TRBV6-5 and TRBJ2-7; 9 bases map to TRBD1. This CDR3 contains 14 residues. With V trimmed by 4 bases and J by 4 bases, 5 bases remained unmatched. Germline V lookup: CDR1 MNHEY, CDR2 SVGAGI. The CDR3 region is CASSLLQGAYEQYF. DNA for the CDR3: TGTGCCAGCAGTTTATTACAGGGGGCTTACGAGCAGTACTTC.

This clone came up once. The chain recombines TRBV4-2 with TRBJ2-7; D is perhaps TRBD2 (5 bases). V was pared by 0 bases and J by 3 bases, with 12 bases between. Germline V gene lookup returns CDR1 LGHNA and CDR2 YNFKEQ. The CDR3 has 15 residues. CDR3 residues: CASSQDLREHYEQYF. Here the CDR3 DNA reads TGTGCCAGCAGCCAAGATCTACGGGAACACTACGAGCAGTACTTC.

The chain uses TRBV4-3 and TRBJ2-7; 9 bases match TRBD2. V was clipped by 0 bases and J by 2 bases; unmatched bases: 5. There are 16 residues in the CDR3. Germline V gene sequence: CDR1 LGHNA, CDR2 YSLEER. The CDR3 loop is CASSQDWTSVAYEQYF. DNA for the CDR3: TGCGCCAGCAGCCAAGATTGGACTAGCGTGGCCTACGAGCAGTACTTC.

DNA for the CDR3: TGCAGCGTCGAGGGTCCTAGCACAGATACGCAGTATTTT. Translated, it gives CSVEGPSTDTQYF. The chain has TRBV29-1 and TRBJ2-3; D is perhaps TRBD2 (5 bases). V lost 6 bases and J lost 0, with 10 bases in between. The CDR3 sequence is 13 residues long. The V gene's germline CDR1 is SQVTM and CDR2 ANQGSEA.

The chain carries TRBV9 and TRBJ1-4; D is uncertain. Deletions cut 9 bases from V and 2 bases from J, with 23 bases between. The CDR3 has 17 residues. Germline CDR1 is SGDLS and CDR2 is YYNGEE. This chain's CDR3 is CAIEGPSGCATNEKLFF. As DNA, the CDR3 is TGTGCCATCGAGGGTCCCTCCGGCTGTGCCACTAATGAAAAACTGTTTTTT. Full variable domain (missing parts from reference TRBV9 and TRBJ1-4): DSGVTQTPKHLITATGQRVTLRCSPRSGDLSVYWYQQSLDQGLQFLIQYYNGEERAKGNILERFSAQQFPDLHSELNLSSLELGDSALYFCAIEGPSGCATNEKLFFGSGTQLSVL.

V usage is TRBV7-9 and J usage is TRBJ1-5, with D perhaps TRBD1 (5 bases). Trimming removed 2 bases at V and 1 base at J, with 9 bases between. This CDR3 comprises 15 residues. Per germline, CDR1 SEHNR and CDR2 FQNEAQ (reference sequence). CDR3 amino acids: CASSLMGGSNQPQHF. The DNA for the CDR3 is TGTGCCAGCAGCTTAATGGGGGGAAGCAATCAGCCCCAGCATTTT.

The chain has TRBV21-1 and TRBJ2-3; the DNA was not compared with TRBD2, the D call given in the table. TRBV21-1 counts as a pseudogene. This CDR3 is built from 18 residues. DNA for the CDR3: TGTGCCAGCAGCAAACCCTCGGTGAGCGGGGGTCCCACAGATACGCAGTATTTT. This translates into CASSKPSVSGGPTDTQYF.

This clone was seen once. The CDR3 DNA is TGTGCCAGCAGTGCAGTAGCTGGCAATCAGCCCCAGCATTTT. Translated, it gives CASSAVAGNQPQHF. The gene calls are TRBV27 and TRBJ1-5; D is ambiguous. Germline CDR1 is MNHEY and CDR2 is SMNVEV (reference sequence). The CDR3 contains 14 residues. V lost 5 bases, J lost 2 bases, and 10 bases lay in between.

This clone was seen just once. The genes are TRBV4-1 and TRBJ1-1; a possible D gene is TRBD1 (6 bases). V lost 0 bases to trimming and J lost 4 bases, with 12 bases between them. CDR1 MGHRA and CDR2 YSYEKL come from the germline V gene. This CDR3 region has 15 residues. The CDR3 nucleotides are TGCGCCAGCAGCCAAGACGGCGGGGGCGGCACTGAAGCTTTCTTT. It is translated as CASSQDGGGGTEAFF.

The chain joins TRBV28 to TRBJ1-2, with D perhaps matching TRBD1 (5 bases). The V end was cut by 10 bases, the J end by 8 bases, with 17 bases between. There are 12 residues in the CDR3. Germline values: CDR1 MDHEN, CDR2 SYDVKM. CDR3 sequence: CAITPGRSGYTF. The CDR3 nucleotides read TGTGCCATCACCCCAGGGCGGTCGGGCTACACCTTC.

CDR3 bases: TGTGCCAGCAGCTTAGGACTAGCGGAGACGAAGACCCAGTACTTC. It translates to CASSLGLAETKTQYF. The V call is TRBV7-2, the J call TRBJ2-5; 9 bases are a match to TRBD2. There are 15 residues in the CDR3. Per the germline V gene, CDR1 is SGHTA and CDR2 is FQGNSA. V lost 1 base and J lost 6; bases outside the gene matches: 6.